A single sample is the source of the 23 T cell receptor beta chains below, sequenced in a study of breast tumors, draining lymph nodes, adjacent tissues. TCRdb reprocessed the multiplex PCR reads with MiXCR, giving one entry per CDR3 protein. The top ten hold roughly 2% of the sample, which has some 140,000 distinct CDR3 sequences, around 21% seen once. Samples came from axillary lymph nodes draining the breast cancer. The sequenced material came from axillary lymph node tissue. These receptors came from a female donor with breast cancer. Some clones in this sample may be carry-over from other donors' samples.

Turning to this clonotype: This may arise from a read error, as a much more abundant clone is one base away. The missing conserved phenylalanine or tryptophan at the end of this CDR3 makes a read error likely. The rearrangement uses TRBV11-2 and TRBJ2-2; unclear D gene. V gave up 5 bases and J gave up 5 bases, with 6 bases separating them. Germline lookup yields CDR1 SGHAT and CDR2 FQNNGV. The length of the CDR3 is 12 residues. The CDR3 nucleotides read TGTGCCAGCAGCCTTAGTACCGGGGAGCTGTTTTCT. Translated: CASSLSTGELFS.

The CDR3 nucleotides read TGTGCCAGCAGTTATGTCCCAGATCCCCAGCATTTT. Amino acid sequence: CASSYVPDPQHF. The chain couples TRBV28 to TRBJ1-5; D is unclear. Germline V gives CDR1 MDHEN, CDR2 SYDVKM. This CDR3 contains 12 residues. V was cut by 4 bases and J by 10 bases, with 11 bases left in between.

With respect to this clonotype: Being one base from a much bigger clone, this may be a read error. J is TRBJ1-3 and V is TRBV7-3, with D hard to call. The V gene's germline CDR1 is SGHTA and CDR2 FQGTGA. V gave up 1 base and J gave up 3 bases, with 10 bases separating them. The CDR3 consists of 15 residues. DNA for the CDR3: TGTGCCAGCAGCTTAATAGAGGGCTTTGGAAACACCATATATTTT. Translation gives CASSLIEGFGNTIYF. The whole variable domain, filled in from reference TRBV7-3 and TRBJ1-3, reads GAGVSQTPSNKVTEKGKYVELRCDPISGHTALYWYRQSLGQGPEFLIYFQGTGAADDSGLPNDRFFAVRPEGSVSTLKIQRTERGDSAVYLCASSLIEGFGNTIYFGEGSWLTVV.

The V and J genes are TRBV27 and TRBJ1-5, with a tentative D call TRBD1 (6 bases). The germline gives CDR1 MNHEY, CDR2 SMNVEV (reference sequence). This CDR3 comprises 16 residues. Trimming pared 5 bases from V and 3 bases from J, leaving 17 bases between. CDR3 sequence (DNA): TGTGCCAGCAGTCCAACGGGACACCAAGTCAATCAGCCCCAGCATTTT. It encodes CASSPTGHQVNQPQHF.

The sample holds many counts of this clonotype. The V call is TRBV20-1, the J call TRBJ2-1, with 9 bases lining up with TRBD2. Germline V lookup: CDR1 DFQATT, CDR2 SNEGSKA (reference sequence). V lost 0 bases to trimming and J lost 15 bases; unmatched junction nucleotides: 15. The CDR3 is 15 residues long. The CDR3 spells CSARDLLAGDPRTFF. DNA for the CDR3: TGCAGTGCTAGAGATCTATTAGCGGGAGATCCCCGCACGTTCTTC.

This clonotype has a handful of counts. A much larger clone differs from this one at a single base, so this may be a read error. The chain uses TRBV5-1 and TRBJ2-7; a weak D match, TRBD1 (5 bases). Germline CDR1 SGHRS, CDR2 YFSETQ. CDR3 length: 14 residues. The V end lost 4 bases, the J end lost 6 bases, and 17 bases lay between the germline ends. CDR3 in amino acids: CASSPTGPVCEQYF. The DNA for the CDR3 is TGCGCCAGCAGCCCCACAGGCCCAGTCTGCGAGCAGTACTTC.

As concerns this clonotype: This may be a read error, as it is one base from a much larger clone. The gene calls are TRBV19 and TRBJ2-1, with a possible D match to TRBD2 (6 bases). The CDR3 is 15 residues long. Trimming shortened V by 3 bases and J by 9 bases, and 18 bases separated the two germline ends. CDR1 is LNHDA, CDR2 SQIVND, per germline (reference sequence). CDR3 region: CASSIRRGTFSEQFF. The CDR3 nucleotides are TGTGCCAGTAGTATTCGACGGGGGACCTTCAGTGAGCAGTTCTTC.

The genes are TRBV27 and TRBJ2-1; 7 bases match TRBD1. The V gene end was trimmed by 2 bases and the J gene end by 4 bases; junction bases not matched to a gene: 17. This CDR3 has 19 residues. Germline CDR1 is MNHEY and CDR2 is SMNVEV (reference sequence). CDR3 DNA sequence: TGTGCCAGCAGTTTAAAAGGACAGGTCCCCCTTACCTTTTACAATGAGCAGTTCTTC. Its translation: CASSLKGQVPLTFYNEQFF.

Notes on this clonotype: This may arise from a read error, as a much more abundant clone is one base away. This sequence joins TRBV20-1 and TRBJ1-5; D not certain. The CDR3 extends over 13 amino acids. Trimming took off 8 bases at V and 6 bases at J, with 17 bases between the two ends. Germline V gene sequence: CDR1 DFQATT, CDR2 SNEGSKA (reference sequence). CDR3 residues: CSLLRHTTQPQHF. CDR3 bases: TGCAGTCTCCTTAGACACACTACTCAGCCCCAGCATTTT.

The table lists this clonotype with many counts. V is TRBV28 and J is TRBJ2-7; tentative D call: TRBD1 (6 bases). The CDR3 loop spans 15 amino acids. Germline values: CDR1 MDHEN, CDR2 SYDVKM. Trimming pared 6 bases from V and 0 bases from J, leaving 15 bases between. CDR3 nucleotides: TGTGCCAGCAGCTGGCAACGGGACAACTCCTACGAGCAGTACTTC. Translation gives CASSWQRDNSYEQYF.

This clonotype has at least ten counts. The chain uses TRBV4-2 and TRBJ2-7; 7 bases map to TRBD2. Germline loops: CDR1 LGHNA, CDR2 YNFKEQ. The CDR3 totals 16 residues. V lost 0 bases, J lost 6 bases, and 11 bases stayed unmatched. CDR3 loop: CASSQDPFPGGTEQYF. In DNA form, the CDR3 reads TGTGCCAGCAGCCAAGATCCCTTCCCGGGAGGCACCGAGCAGTACTTC.

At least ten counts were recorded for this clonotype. CDR3 region: CASYSGDRGWRTGELFF. For the CDR3, the DNA is TGTGCCAGTTACTCCGGCGACAGGGGATGGAGGACCGGGGAGCTGTTTTTT. This rearrangement joins TRBV19 to TRBJ2-2; TRBD1 aligns across 8 bases. This CDR3 is built from 17 residues. Germline V gives CDR1 LNHDA, CDR2 SQIVND (reference sequence). The V gene end was trimmed by 8 bases and the J gene end by 5 bases; junction bases not matched to a gene: 16.

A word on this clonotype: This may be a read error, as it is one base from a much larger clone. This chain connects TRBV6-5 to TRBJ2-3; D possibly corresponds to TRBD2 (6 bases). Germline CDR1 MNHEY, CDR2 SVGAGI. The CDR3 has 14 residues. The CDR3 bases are TGTGCCAGCAGTAGGCGGACTACAACAGATACGCAGTGTTTT. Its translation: CASSRRTTTDTQCF.

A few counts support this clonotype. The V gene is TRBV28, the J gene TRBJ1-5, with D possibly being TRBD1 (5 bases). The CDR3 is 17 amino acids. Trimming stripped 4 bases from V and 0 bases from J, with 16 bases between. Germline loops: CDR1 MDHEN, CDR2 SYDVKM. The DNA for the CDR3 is TGTGCCAGCAGTTCCGCCGACAGTCTGTATAGCAATCAGCCCCAGCATTTT. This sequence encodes CASSSADSLYSNQPQHF.

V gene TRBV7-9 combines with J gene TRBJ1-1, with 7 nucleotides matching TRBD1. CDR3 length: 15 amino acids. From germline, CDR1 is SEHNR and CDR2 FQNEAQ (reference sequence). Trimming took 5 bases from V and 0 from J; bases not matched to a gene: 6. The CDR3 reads CASSPPTGMNTEAFF. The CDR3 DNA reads TGTGCCAGCAGCCCCCCGACAGGGATGAACACTGAAGCTTTCTTT.

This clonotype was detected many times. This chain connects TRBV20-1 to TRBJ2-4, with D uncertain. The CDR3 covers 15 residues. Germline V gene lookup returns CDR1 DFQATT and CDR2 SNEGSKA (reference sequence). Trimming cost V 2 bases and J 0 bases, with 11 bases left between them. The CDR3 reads CSARYQFLAKNIQYF. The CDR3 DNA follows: TGCAGTGCTAGATACCAGTTCCTAGCCAAAAACATTCAGTACTTC.

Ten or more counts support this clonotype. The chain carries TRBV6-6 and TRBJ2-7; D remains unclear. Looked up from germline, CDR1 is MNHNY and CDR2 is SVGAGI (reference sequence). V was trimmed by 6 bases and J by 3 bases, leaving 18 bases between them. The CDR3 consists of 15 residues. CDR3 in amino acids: CASRTSPQAIYEQYF. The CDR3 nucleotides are TGTGCCAGCAGGACAAGTCCCCAAGCAATCTACGAGCAGTACTTC.

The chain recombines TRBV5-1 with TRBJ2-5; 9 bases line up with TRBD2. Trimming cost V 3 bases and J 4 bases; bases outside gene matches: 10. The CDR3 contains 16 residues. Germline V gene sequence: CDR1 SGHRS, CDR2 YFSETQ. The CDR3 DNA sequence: TGCGCCAGCAGCTCGGATCCTTTTAGCGGGGGAGAGACCCAGTACTTC. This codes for CASSSDPFSGGETQYF. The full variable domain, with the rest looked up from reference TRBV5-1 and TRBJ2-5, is KAGVTQTPRYLIKTRGQQVTLSCSPISGHRSVSWYQQTPGQGLQFLFEYFSETQRNKGNFPGRFSGRQFSNSRSEMNVSTLELGDSALYLCASSSDPFSGGETQYFGPGTRLLVL.

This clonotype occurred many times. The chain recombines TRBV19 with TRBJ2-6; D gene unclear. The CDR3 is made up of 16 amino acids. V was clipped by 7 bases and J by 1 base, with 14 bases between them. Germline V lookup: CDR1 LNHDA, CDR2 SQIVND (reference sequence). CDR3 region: CASTIGVPSGANVLTF. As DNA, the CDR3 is TGTGCCAGTACCATCGGCGTGCCATCTGGGGCCAACGTCCTGACTTTC.

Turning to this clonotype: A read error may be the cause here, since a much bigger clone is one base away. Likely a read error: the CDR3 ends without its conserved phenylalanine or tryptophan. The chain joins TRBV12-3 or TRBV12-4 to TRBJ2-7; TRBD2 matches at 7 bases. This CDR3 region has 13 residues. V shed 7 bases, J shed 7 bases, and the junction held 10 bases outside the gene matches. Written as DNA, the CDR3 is TGTGCCAGCAAGGAAGGCGGGAGTCAAGAGCAGTACCTC. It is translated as CASKEGGSQEQYL.

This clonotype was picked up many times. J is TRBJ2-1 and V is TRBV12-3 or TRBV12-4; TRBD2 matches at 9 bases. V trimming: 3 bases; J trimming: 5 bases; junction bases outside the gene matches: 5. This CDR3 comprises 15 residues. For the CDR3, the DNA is TGTGCCAGCAGTTTCGGGATAGCGGGGGACAATGAGCAGTTCTTC. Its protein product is CASSFGIAGDNEQFF.

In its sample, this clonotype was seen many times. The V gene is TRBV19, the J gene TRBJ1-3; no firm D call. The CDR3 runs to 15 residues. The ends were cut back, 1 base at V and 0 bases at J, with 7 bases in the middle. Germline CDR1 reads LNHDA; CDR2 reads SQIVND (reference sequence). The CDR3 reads CASSIGQSSGNTIYF. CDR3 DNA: TGTGCCAGTAGTATAGGGCAGAGCTCTGGAAACACCATATATTTT. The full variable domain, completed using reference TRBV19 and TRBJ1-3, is DGGITQSPKYLFRKEGQNVTLSCEQNLNHDAMYWYRQDPGQGLRLIYYSQIVNDFQKGDIAEGYSVSREKKESFPLTVTSAQKNPTAFYLCASSIGQSSGNTIYFGEGSWLTVV.

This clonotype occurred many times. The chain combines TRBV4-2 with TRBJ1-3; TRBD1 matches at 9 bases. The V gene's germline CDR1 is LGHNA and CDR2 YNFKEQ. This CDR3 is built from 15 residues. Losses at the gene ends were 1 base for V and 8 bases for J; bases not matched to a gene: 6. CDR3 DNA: TGTGCCAGCAGCCAAGTCCGGACAGGGGTAGACACCATATATTTT. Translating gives CASSQVRTGVDTIYF.